This T cell receptor beta chain was captured in a study of response to subunit inactivated influenza vaccine. TCRdb processed the RT-PCR reads anew with MiXCR; each CDR3 protein has one entry. The sample lists about 580,000 distinct CDR3 sequences; roughly 15% were seen once. Comment on this clonotype: Its antigen is unidentified.

Study observations and caveats: It was the authors' suggestion that each seasonal influenza vaccination recruits few new T cells.

This sequence originates from a man aged 45-65 years who received an inactivated influenza vaccine. This specimen was PBMCs from blood, taken approximately 12 days after vaccination.

CDR3 in DNA: TGCAGTGCTAGAGATCTGGTAGAAGAGGTTGGGACCCAGTACTTC. Translated: CSARDLVEEVGTQYF. The chain uses TRBV20-1 and TRBJ2-5, with D hard to call. Germline loops: CDR1 DFQATT, CDR2 SNEGSKA (reference sequence). Deletions cut 0 bases from V and 7 bases from J, with 18 bases between. The CDR3 runs 15 residues.